These 10 T cell receptor beta chains originate from one sample sequenced in a study of preoperative IRX-2 immunotherapy in early breast cancer. The repertoire was sequenced with immunoSEQ multiplex PCR; TCRdb's copy has only in-frame clones and lacks some. Of roughly 25,000 clones listed, over 75% were seen once; the top ten hold approximately 9.4%. Treatment: preoperative locoregional IRX-2 cytokine immunotherapy. The material sequenced was tumor tissue, taken after IRX-2 immunotherapy. These receptors all stem from a human donor with breast cancer.

V is TRBV18 and J is TRBJ2-7, with TRBD1 matching over 7 bases. Germline V gives CDR1 KGHSH, CDR2 LQKENI. The CDR3 length is 15 residues. V dropped 0 bases and J dropped 3; count of bases not matched to a gene: 5. The CDR3 DNA sequence: TGTGCCAGCTCACCACCCGGGACAGATCTCTACGAGCAGTACTTC. The encoded protein is CASSPPGTDLYEQYF.

This chain joins TRBV14 and TRBJ2-7; tentatively, D is TRBD1 (6 bases). Germline V gives CDR1 SGHDN, CDR2 FVKESK. V lost 0 bases and J 4 bases, leaving 7 bases between the germline ends. The CDR3 sequence is 13 residues long. The CDR3 nucleotides read TGTGCCAGCAGCCAAGATGGACAGTACGAGCAGTACTTC. Its translation: CASSQDGQYEQYF.

The chain combines TRBV28 with TRBJ1-5; D is unresolved. Germline V gene lookup returns CDR1 MDHEN and CDR2 SYDVKM. The V end lost 4 bases, the J end lost 3 bases, and 13 bases lay between the germline ends. CDR3 length: 15 amino acids. CDR3: CASSSPGRVNQPQHF. DNA for the CDR3: TGTGCCAGCAGTTCCCCAGGACGGGTCAATCAGCCCCAGCATTTT. Filled out from reference TRBV28 and TRBJ1-5, the complete variable domain reads DVKVTQSSRYLVKRTGEKVFLECVQDMDHENMFWYRQDPGLGLRLIYFSYDVKMKEKGDIPEGYSVSREKKERFSLILESASTNQTSMYLCASSSPGRVNQPQHFGDGTRLSIL.

V usage is TRBV30 and J usage is TRBJ2-4; 7 bases line up with TRBD1. Germline CDR1 reads GTSNPN; CDR2 reads SVGIG (reference sequence). The CDR3 loop spans 13 amino acids. V was clipped by 5 bases and J by 8 bases; unmatched bases: 9. CDR3 protein: CAWGKGARDIQYF. In nucleotides, the CDR3 is TGTGCCTGGGGGAAGGGGGCTAGGGACATTCAGTACTTC.

The chain joins TRBV6-1 to TRBJ2-7; perhaps TRBD1 as D (5 bases). The CDR3 contains 13 residues. V dropped 0 bases and J dropped 4 bases, with 7 bases sitting between them. Germline V CDR1 and CDR2: MNHNS, SASEGT. Here the CDR3 reads CASSEATVYEQYF. In DNA, the CDR3 is TGTGCCAGCAGTGAAGCGACAGTTTACGAGCAGTACTTC.

The chain couples TRBV19 to TRBJ2-5; possible D gene TRBD2, 6 bases. Trimming cost V 0 bases and J 2 bases, with 19 bases left between them. This CDR3 region has 18 residues. Germline V gives CDR1 LNHDA, CDR2 SQIVND (reference sequence). CDR3 nucleotides: TGTGCCAGTAGTATAGAGAGTATCGGGAGAGCAATACAAGAGACCCAGTACTTC. Translated: CASSIESIGRAIQETQYF. Looking up the rest from reference TRBV19 and TRBJ2-5 gives the full variable domain: DGGITQSPKYLFRKEGQNVTLSCEQNLNHDAMYWYRQDPGQGLRLIYYSQIVNDFQKGDIAEGYSVSREKKESFPLTVTSAQKNPTAFYLCASSIESIGRAIQETQYFGPGTRLLVL.

J is TRBJ2-3 and V is TRBV7-1, with 7 bases that match TRBD2. TRBV7-1 is an open reading frame whose function is uncertain. CDR3 length: 17 amino acids. Trimming cost V 4 bases and J 3 bases; bases outside gene matches: 13. The CDR3 bases are TGTGCCAGCAGCTTAGGAGCGGCCGGGGGGATGACAGATACGCAGTATTTT. It yields the protein CASSLGAAGGMTDTQYF.

The rearrangement uses TRBV19 and TRBJ2-7, with TRBD2 matching 14 bases. From germline, CDR1 is LNHDA and CDR2 SQIVND (reference sequence). The CDR3 consists of 15 residues. V shed 4 bases, J shed 7 bases, and the junction held 6 bases outside the gene matches. The CDR3 DNA follows: TGTGCCAGTAGTACCCGGACTAGCGGGGGGCGTGAGCAGTACTTC. It encodes CASSTRTSGGREQYF.

CDR3 loop: CASSLSAGNEQFF. In DNA, the CDR3 is TGTGCCAGCAGTTTATCCGCCGGCAATGAGCAGTTCTTC. The gene calls are TRBV27 and TRBJ2-1; D is unresolved. The germline CDR1 and CDR2 sequences are MNHEY and SMNVEV (reference sequence). Trimming cost V 0 bases and J 6 bases, with 6 bases left between them. The CDR3 loop spans 13 amino acids.

The chain has TRBV4-3 and TRBJ2-5; TRBD2 matches at 14 bases. There are 19 residues in the CDR3. Unmatched junction bases numbered 11, after V lost 4 bases and J lost 1 base. Germline CDR1 and CDR2: LGHNA and YSLEER. CDR3 DNA: TGCGCCAGCAGCCCCGGACTAGCGGGGGGCCGATCCTCCCAAGAGACCCAGTACTTC. This codes for CASSPGLAGGRSSQETQYF.